This T cell receptor (beta chain) was retrieved from a study of T cell responses to AZD1222 COVID-19 vaccine. Study outcomes and limitations: At baseline, just a handful of AZD1222 recipients tested seropositive. No repertoire was sampled before or during the peak T cell response, only after it.

Clones were sequenced by immunoSEQ multiplex PCR, and TCRdb holds only the in-frame ones, with some missing. The data contain roughly 100,000 clones, approximately 90% of them singletons. Note on this clone: Its antigen remains unidentified.

This clonotype was obtained from an adult in good health. Material: peripheral blood, obtained on day 0 of AZD1222 vaccination.

CDR3 DNA sequence: TGTGCCAGCAGTTGGCGTGGGAGAGAGACCCAGTACTTC. Translation: CASSWRGRETQYF. The chain combines TRBV28 with TRBJ2-5; possibly TRBD2 for D (5 bases). The CDR3 length is 13 residues. The ends were cut back, 4 bases at V and 4 bases at J, with 10 bases in the middle. Germline V lookup: CDR1 MDHEN, CDR2 SYDVKM.